Below, 2 T cell receptor beta chains from the same sample are listed, as sequenced in a study of blood T cell repertoires in COVID-19. Repertoires were generated with immunoSEQ multiplex PCR, while TCRdb's copy carries only in-frame clones and drops some. The sample has some 100,000 clones, about 80% seen once; the top ten hold around 6.6%. Sequencing input: peripheral blood. These receptors were collected from a man in his 70s with acute or convalescent COVID-19.

This chain uses TRBV9 with TRBJ2-1; TRBD2 matches 9 bases. The CDR3 loop spans 17 amino acids. CDR1 is SGDLS and CDR2 is YYNGEE in the germline V gene. V lost 0 bases and J lost 2; bases outside the gene matches: 6. CDR3 residues: CASSVDRLAGPYNEQFF. The CDR3 DNA follows: TGTGCCAGCAGCGTAGATCGGCTAGCGGGGCCCTACAATGAGCAGTTCTTC.

The chain is built from TRBV19 and TRBJ1-1, with TRBD1 matching 8 bases. Germline values: CDR1 LNHDA, CDR2 SQIVND (reference sequence). This CDR3 spans 13 amino acids. The J segment lost 5 bases and the V segment lost 5 bases, leaving 4 bases of the junction unmatched. The CDR3 spells CASSPRGQTEAFF. The CDR3 DNA reads as TGTGCCAGTAGTCCCAGGGGGCAGACTGAAGCTTTCTTT.